The entry below describes one TCR beta chain. These data originate in a study of blood T cell repertoires in COVID-19. Background on the study: The United States, Italy and Spain provided the acute and convalescent COVID-19 samples. Sources were T cells, B-cell-depleted T cells, or PBMCs; the material itself was cDNA or gDNA.

Data came from immunoSEQ multiplex PCR; TCRdb stores just in-frame clones and leaves some out. The repertoire holds around 40,000 clones, with 80% to 90% as singletons. Germline V gives CDR1 GTSNPN, CDR2 SVGIG (reference sequence). The ends lost 0 bases at V and 2 bases at J; junction bases unmatched: 19. The CDR3 loop spans 19 amino acids. The chain links TRBV30 to TRBJ2-7, with 7 bases aligning to TRBD1. Sequencing was done on a sample of peripheral blood. The clonotype was recovered from a man between 35 and 55 years old with COVID-19, enrolled during active disease. In DNA form, the CDR3 reads TGTGCCTGGAGTGTACAGCGTCAGGGGGTTTCCAAAGATGCCTACGAGCAGTACTTC. Protein product: CAWSVQRQGVSKDAYEQYF.